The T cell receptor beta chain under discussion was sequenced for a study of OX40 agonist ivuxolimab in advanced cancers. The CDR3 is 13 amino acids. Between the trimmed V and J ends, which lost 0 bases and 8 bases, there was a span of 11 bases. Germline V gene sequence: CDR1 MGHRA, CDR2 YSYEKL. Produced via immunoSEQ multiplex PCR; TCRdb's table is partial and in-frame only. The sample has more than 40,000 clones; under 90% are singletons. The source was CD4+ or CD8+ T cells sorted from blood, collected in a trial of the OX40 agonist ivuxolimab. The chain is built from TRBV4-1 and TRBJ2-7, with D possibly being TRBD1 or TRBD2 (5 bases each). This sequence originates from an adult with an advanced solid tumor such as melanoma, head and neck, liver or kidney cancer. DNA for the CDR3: TGCGCCAGCAGCCAAGAGGGGACGGGGAAGCAGTACTTC. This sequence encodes CASSQEGTGKQYF.